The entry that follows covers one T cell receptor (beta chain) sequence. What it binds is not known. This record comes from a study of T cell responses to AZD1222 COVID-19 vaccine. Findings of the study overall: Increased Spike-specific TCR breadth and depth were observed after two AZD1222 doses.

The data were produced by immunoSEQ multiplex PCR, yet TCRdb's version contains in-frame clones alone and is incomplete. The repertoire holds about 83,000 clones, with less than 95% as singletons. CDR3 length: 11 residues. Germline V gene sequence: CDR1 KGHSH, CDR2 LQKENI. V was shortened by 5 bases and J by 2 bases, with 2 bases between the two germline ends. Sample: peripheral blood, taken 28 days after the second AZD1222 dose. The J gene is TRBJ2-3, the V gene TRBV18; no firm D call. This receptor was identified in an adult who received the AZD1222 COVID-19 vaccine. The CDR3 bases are TGTGCCAGCTCAGACACAGATACGCAGTATTTT. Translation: CASSDTDTQYF. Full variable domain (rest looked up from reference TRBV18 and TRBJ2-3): NAGVMQNPRHLVRRRGQEARLRCSPMKGHSHVYWYRQLPEEGLKFMVYLQKENIIDESGMPKERFSAEFPKEGPSILRIQQVVRGDSAAYFCASSDTDTQYFGPGTRLTVL.